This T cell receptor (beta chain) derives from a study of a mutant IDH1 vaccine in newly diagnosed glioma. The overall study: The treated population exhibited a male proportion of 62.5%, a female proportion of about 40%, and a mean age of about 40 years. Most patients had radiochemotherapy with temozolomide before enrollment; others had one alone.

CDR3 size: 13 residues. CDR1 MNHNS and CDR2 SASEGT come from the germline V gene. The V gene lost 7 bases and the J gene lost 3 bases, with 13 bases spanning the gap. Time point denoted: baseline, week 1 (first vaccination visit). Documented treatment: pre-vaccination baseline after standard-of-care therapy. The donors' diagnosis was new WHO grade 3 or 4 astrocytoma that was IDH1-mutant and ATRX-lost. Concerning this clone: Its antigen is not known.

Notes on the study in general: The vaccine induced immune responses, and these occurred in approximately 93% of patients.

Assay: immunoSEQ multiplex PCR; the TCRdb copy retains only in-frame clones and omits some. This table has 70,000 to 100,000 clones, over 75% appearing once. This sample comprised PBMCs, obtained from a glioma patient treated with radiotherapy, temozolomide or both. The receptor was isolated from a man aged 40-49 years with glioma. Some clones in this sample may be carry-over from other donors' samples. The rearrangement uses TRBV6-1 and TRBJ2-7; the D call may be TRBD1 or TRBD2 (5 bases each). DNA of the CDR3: TGTGCCAGCACCCGGGACCCTATCTACGAGCAGTACTTC. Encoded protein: CASTRDPIYEQYF.